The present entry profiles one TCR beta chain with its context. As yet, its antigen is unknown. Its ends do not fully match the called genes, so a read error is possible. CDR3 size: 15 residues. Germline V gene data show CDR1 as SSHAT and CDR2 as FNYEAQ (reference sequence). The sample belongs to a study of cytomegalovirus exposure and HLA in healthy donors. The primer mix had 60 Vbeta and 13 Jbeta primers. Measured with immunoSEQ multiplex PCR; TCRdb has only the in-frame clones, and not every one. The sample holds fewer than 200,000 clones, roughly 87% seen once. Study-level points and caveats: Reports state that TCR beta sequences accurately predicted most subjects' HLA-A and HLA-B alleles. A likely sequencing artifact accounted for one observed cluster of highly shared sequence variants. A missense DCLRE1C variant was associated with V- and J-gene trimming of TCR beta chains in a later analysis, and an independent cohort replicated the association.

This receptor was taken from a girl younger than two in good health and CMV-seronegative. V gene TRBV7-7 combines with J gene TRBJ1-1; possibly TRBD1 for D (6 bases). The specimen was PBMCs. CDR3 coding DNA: TGTGCTAGCAGCCCAATGGACAGTAGGAACACTGAAGCTTTCTTT. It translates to CASSPMDSRNTEAFF.